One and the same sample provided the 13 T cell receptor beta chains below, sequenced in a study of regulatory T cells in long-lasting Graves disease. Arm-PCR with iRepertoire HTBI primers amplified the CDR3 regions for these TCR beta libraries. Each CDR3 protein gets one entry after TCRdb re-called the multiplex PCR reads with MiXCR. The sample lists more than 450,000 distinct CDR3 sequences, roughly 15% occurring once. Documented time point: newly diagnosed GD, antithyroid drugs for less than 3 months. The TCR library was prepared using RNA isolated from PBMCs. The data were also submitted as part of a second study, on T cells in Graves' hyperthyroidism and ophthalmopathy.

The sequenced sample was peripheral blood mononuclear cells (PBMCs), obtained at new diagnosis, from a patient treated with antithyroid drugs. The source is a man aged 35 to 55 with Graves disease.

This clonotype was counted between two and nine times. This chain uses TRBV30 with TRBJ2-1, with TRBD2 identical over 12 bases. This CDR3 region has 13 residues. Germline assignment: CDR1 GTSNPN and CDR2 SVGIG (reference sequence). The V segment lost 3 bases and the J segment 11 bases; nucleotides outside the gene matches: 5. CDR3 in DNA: TGTGCCTGGAGCCTGACTAGCGGGAGTAAGCAGTTCTTC. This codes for CAWSLTSGSKQFF.

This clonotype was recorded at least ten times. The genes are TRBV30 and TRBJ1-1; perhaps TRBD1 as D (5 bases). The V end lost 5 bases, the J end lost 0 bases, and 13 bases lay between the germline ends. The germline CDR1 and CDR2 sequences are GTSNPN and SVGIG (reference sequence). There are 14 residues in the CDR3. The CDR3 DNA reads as TGTGCCTGGTACGTGCGGGGCTTGAACACTGAAGCTTTCTTT. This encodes CAWYVRGLNTEAFF. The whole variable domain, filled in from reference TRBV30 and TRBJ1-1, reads SQTIHQWPATLVQPVGSPLSLECTVEGTSNPNLYWYRQAAGRGLQLLFYSVGIGQISSEVPQNLSASRPQDRQFILSSKKLLLSDSGFYLCAWYVRGLNTEAFFGQGTRLTVV.

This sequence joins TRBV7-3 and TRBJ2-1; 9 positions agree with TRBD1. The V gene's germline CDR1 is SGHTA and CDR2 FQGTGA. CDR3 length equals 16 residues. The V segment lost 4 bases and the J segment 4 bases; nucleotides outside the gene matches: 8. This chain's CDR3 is CASSWGQGPSYNEQFF. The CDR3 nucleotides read TGTGCCAGCAGCTGGGGACAGGGCCCGTCTTACAATGAGCAGTTCTTC.

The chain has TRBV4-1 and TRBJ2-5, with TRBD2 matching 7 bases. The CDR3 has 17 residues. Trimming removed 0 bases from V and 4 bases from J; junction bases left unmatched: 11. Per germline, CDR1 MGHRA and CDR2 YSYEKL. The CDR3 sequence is CASSQDIVAGLGETQYF. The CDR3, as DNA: TGCGCCAGCAGCCAAGATATAGTAGCGGGTTTAGGAGAGACCCAGTACTTC.

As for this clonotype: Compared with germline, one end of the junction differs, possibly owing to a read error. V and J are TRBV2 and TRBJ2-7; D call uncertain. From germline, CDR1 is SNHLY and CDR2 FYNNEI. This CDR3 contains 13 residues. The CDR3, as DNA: TGTGCCAGCAGTGGTGGAGCAGGCTACGGGCAGTACTTC. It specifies CASSGGAGYGQYF.

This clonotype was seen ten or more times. This chain's CDR3 is CASSQAVEQFF. In DNA, the CDR3 is TGTGCCAGCAGCCAAGCTGTTGAGCAGTTCTTC. The gene calls are TRBV7-2 and TRBJ2-1; D unresolved. The CDR3 runs 11 residues. V lost 5 bases to trimming and J lost 9 bases, with 8 bases between them. Germline V lookup: CDR1 SGHTA, CDR2 FQGNSA.

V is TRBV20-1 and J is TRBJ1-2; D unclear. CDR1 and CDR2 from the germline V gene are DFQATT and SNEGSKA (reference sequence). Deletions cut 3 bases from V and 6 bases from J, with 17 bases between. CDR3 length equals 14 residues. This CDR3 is CSARETLPLDGYTF. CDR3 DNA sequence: TGCAGTGCTAGGGAAACCCTCCCCTTAGATGGCTACACCTTC.

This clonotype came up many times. The CDR3 DNA is TGTGCCAGCAGCTTGGAGCCAACCCCATCCTACGAGCAGTACTTC. This sequence encodes CASSLEPTPSYEQYF. The rearrangement joins TRBV5-5 to TRBJ2-7; D is uncertain. The CDR3 loop spans 15 amino acids. Germline CDR1 and CDR2: SGHKS and YYEKEE (reference sequence). The V end was cut by 0 bases, the J end by 1 base, with 11 bases between.

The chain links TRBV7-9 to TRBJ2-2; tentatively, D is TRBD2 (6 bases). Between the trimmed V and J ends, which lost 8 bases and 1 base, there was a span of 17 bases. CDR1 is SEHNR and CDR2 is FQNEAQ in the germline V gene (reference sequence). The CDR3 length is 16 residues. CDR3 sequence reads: CASGPSGRGNTGELFF. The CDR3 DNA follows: TGTGCCAGCGGCCCATCGGGGCGGGGGAACACCGGGGAGCTGTTTTTT.

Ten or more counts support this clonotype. In nucleotides, the CDR3 is TGTGCCAGCATCGTACAGGGGGCTCATGAGACCCAGTACTTC. This translates into CASIVQGAHETQYF. This chain joins TRBV2 and TRBJ2-5; 9 bases map to TRBD1. Germline CDR1 and CDR2: SNHLY and FYNNEI. The CDR3 loop spans 14 amino acids. With 7 bases clipped from V and 5 bases from J, the junction kept 8 bases outside the gene matches.

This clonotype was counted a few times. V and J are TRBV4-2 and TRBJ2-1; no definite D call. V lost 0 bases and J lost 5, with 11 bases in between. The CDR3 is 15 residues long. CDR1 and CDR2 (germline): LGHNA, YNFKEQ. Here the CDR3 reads CASSQDLGSNNEQFF. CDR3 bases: TGTGCCAGCAGCCAAGATTTGGGAAGTAACAATGAGCAGTTCTTC.

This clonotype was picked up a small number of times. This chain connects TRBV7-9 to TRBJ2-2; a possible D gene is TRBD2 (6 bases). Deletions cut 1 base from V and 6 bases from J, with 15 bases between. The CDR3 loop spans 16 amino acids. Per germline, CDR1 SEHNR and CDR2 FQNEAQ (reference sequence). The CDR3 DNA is TGTGCCAGCAGCTTAGTCACGGGAGTTACGTCCGGGGAGCTGTTTTTT. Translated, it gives CASSLVTGVTSGELFF. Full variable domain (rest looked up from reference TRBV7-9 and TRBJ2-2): DTGVSQNPRHKITKRGQNVTFRCDPISEHNRLYWYRQTLGQGPEFLTYFQNEAQLEKSRLLSDRFSAERPKGSFSTLEIQRTEQGDSAMYLCASSLVTGVTSGELFFGEGSRLTVL.

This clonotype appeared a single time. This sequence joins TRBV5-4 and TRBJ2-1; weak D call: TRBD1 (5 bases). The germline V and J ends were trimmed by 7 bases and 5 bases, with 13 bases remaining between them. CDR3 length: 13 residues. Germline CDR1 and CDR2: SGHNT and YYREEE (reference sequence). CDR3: CASEAGRNNEQFF. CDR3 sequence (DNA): TGTGCCAGCGAGGCAGGGCGGAACAATGAGCAGTTCTTC.